Sequencing of this TCR beta chain was carried out in a study of cytomegalovirus exposure and HLA in healthy donors. Overall study results and limits: One variant, a missense change in DCLRE1C, was linked in a later analysis to TCR beta V- and J-gene trimming.

As regards this clone: Its target is not known.

The study ran its PCR with 60 Vbeta and 13 Jbeta primers. The assay was immunoSEQ multiplex PCR, and TCRdb's table has in-frame clones only and misses some. Among approximately 120,000 clones listed, approximately 80% were seen once. When sampled, the donors appeared nominally healthy, though they likely had unrecorded immune exposures. This CDR3 comprises 13 residues. Germline lookup yields CDR1 MNHEY and CDR2 SVGAGI. V was pared by 10 bases and J by 2 bases, with 15 bases between. The clonotype originates from a female donor in good health and CMV-seronegative. The chain employs TRBV6-5 and TRBJ2-7; D might be TRBD1 (6 bases). Material for sequencing was PBMCs. CDR3: CATKGDRAYEQYF. DNA of the CDR3: TGTGCCACCAAGGGGGACCGGGCCTACGAGCAGTACTTC.